This is a list of T cell receptor beta chains from one sample in a study of Ad26.COV2.S vaccination and SARS-CoV-2 variants. Here immunoSEQ multiplex PCR was the method, and the copy in TCRdb shows in-frame clones only, minus some. The sample consists of about 390,000 clones, approximately 86% of them appearing once. The material was peripheral blood, obtained in a trial of Ad26.COV2.S vaccine versus placebo. These receptors originate from a person aged 18-60 years who received the Ad26.COV2.S COVID-19 vaccine or a placebo. Each CDR3 is given with its conserved first and last residue. The D gene is left open where the match is weak. Expanded clones get a size class; other rows say once, few or many, or leave the size out.

d_call | clone_size | j_call | v_call | cdr3_aa | cdr3_nt
- | - | TRBJ2-3 | TRBV19 | CASSIHAGLSTDTQYF | TGTGCCAGTAGTATACATGCGGGGCTGAGCACAGATACGCAGTATTTT
- | - | TRBJ2-4 | TRBV15 | CATSLAGHQNIQYF | TGTGCCACCAGTCTTGCGGGTCATCAAAACATTCAGTACTTC
- | - | TRBJ1-2 | TRBV27 | CASSLSRTYYDGYTF | TGTGCCAGCAGTTTATCGAGGACATACTATGACGGCTACACCTTC
TRBD2 | - | TRBJ2-7 | TRBV10-1 | CASREGLGPTYEQYF | TGCGCCAGCAGGGAGGGACTAGGGCCTACCTACGAGCAGTACTTC
- | - | TRBJ1-2 | TRBV24-1 | CATSDLHAGDGYTF | TGTGCCACCAGTGATTTGCATGCGGGGGATGGCTACACCTTC
- | - | TRBJ1-1 | TRBV10-1 | CASSESQGYTEAFF | TGCGCCAGCAGTGAGTCGCAAGGGTACACTGAAGCTTTCTTT
- | - | TRBJ2-4 | TRBV11-3 | CASSSGTKNIQYF | TGTGCCAGCAGCTCCGGCACCAAAAACATTCAGTACTTC
- | once | TRBJ1-1 | TRBV7-9 | CASSRLNTEAFF | TGTGCCAGCAGTAGGCTGAACACTGAAGCTTTCTTT
- | - | TRBJ2-5 | TRBV5-6 | CASSLSRRGQTLETQYF | TGTGCCAGCAGCTTGTCCAGACGAGGACAGACTTTGGAGACCCAGTACTTC
- | - | TRBJ1-6 | TRBV6-5 | CASSYRSGAAGSPLHF | TGTGCCAGCAGTTACAGGTCGGGGGCTGCGGGTTCACCCCTCCACTTT
TRBD2 | - | TRBJ2-5 | TRBV27 | CASSRLAGDQETQYF | TGTGCCAGCAGTCGACTAGCGGGGGACCAAGAGACCCAGTACTTC
TRBD2 | - | TRBJ2-3 | TRBV25-1 | CASSEFPDSGVEDTQYF | TGTGCCAGCAGTGAATTTCCAGATAGCGGGGTGGAAGATACGCAGTATTTT
- | - | TRBJ1-1 | TRBV5-5 | CASSLVGGEPNTEAFF | TGTGCCAGCAGCTTGGTTGGAGGGGAGCCGAACACTGAAGCTTTCTTT
TRBD1 | - | TRBJ1-4 | TRBV30 | CAWSVGTGDEKLFF | TGTGCCTGGAGTGTGGGGACAGGGGACGAAAAACTGTTTTTT
- | - | TRBJ2-5 | TRBV3-1/TRBV3-2 | CASSLEETQYF | TGTGCCAGCAGCCTAGAAGAGACCCAGTACTTC
- | - | TRBJ1-1 | TRBV9 | CASSVRSGVTEAFF | TGTGCCAGCAGCGTCAGATCAGGGGTCACTGAAGCTTTCTTT
TRBD2 | - | TRBJ2-7 | TRBV2 | CASRALTSSSDEQYF | TGTGCCAGCAGGGCCTTGACTAGCTCCTCCGACGAGCAGTACTTC
- | once | TRBJ2-2 | TRBV7-9 | CASKPQRSNTGELFF | TGTGCCAGTAAGCCGCAGCGCTCGAACACCGGGGAGCTGTTTTTT
- | - | TRBJ2-7 | TRBV7-2 | CASSSLTGQQYF | TGTGCCAGCAGCTCACTGACGGGGCAGCAGTACTTC
TRBD1 | - | TRBJ2-1 | TRBV10-1 | CASSEPKGGQGRYEQFF | TGCGCCAGCAGTGAGCCCAAGGGAGGACAGGGAAGGTATGAGCAGTTCTTC
- | few | TRBJ1-2 | TRBV5-4 | CASSLQGKINYGYTF | TGTGCCAGCAGCTTGCAGGGGAAGATTAACTATGGCTACACCTTC
- | - | TRBJ1-4 | TRBV11-2 | CASSGTAPNEKLFF | TGTGCCAGCAGCGGGACGGCTCCTAATGAAAAACTGTTTTTT
TRBD1 | - | TRBJ1-3 | TRBV7-6 | CASSLGAGGGNTIYF | TGTGCCAGCAGCTTAGGGGCAGGGGGTGGAAACACCATATATTTT
TRBD2 | once | TRBJ2-5 | TRBV4-2 | CASSQDGRGGGETQYF | TGTGCCAGCAGCCAAGATGGGCGGGGGGGCGGAGAGACCCAGTACTTC
- | - | TRBJ2-7 | TRBV12-5 | CASGSLGFEAYEQYF | TGTGCTAGTGGTTCCCTCGGATTCGAGGCCTACGAGCAGTACTTC
TRBD1 | once | TRBJ1-6 | TRBV30 | CAWSSGQGYSPLHF | TGTGCCTGGAGTTCGGGACAGGGATATTCACCCCTCCACTTT
- | - | TRBJ2-3 | TRBV6-5 | CASSRRSSTDTQYF | TGTGCCAGCAGTAGACGATCTAGCACAGATACGCAGTATTTT
- | - | TRBJ1-5 | TRBV6-4 | CASRVPGGANQPQHF | TGTGCCAGCAGAGTCCCCGGGGGCGCAAATCAGCCCCAGCATTTT
- | - | TRBJ1-2 | TRBV6-2/TRBV6-3 | CASSYSRDYGYTF | TGTGCCAGCAGTTACTCCCGAGACTATGGCTACACCTTC
- | - | TRBJ1-6 | TRBV6-5 | CASRLGRLNSPLHF | TGTGCCAGCAGGTTGGGGCGGCTTAATTCACCCCTCCACTTT
- | - | TRBJ2-7 | TRBV2 | CASSRAEPYEQYF | TGTGCCAGCAGTCGCGCAGAACCCTACGAGCAGTACTTC
TRBD2 | - | TRBJ2-2 | TRBV5-1 | CASSEGLAVGELFF | TGCGCCAGCAGCGAGGGACTAGCGGTCGGGGAGCTGTTTTTT
TRBD1 | - | TRBJ1-6 | TRBV3-1/TRBV3-2 | CASSQERGLSYNSPLHF | TGTGCCAGCAGCCAAGAAAGGGGGCTCTCCTATAATTCACCCCTCCACTTT
- | - | TRBJ1-1 | TRBV25-1 | CASSEISAHGDTEAFF | TGTGCCAGCAGTGAAATTTCTGCGCACGGAGACACTGAAGCTTTCTTT
TRBD2 | - | TRBJ2-5 | TRBV3-1/TRBV3-2 | CASSPGLAGGLETQYF | TGTGCCAGCAGCCCGGGACTAGCGGGGGGGCTCGAGACCCAGTACTTC
TRBD2 | - | TRBJ2-3 | TRBV11-3 | CASSATGSGGADTQYF | TGTGCCAGCAGCGCTACCGGGAGCGGGGGCGCAGATACGCAGTATTTT
TRBD2 | - | TRBJ2-5 | TRBV7-2 | CASSIGTSGNYLQETQYF | TGTGCCAGCAGCATCGGGACTAGCGGAAATTACCTTCAAGAGACCCAGTACTTC
TRBD1 | - | TRBJ1-1 | TRBV5-1 | CASSVTGTANTEAFF | TGCGCCAGCAGCGTTACCGGGACAGCAAACACTGAAGCTTTCTTT
- | - | TRBJ2-5 | TRBV20-1 | CSASGWQETQYF | TGCAGTGCTAGTGGGTGGCAAGAGACCCAGTACTTC
- | - | TRBJ2-2 | TRBV2 | CASSLISGRGTGELFF | TGTGCCAGCAGCCTTATTAGCGGTCGGGGCACCGGGGAGCTGTTTTTT
TRBD2 | - | TRBJ2-3 | TRBV3-1/TRBV3-2 | CASSQDEGTSGNTDTQYF | TGTGCCAGCAGCCAAGATGAGGGAACTAGCGGGAACACAGATACGCAGTATTTT